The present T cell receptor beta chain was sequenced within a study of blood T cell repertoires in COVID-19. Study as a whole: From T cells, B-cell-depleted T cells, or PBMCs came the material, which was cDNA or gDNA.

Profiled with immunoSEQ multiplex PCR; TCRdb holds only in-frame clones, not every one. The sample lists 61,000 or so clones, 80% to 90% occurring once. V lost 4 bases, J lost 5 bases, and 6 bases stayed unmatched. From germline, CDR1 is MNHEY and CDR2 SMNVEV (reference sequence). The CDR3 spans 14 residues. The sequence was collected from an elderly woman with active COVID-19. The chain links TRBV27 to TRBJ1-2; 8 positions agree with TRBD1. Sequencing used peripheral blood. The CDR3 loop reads CASSSADRGYGYTF. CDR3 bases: TGTGCCAGCAGTTCCGCCGACAGGGGATATGGCTACACCTTC.